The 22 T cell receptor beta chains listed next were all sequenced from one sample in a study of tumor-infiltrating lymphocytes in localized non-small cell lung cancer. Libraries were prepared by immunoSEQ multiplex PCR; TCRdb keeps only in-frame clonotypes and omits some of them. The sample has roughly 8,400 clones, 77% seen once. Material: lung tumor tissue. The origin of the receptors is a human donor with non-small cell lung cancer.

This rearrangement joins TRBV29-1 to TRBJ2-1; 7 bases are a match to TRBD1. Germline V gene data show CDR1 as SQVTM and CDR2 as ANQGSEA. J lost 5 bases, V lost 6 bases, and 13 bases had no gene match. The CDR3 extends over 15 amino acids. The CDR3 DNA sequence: TGCAGCGTGAGACGAGGGACAGTAATAGACAATGAGCAGTTCTTC. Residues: CSVRRGTVIDNEQFF.

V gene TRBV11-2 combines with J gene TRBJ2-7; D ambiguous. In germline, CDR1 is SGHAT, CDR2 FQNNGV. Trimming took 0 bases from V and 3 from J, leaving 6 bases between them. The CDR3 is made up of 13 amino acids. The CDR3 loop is CASSLEPHYEQYF. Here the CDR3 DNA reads TGTGCCAGCAGCTTAGAGCCGCACTACGAGCAGTACTTC.

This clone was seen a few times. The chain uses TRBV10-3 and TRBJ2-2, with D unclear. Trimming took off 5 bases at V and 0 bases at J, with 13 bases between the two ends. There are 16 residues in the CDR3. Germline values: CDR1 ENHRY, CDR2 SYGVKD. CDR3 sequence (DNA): TGTGCCATCAGTCCGCACGCGGAAGCGAACACCGGGGAGCTGTTTTTT. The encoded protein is CAISPHAEANTGELFF.

CDR3 DNA: TGTGCCAGCAGCAACCCCCCTCCCAGCGTAAAAGAGACCCAGTACTTC. The encoded protein is CASSNPPPSVKETQYF. J is TRBJ2-5 and V is TRBV21-1; TRBD2 is taken as the D call from the table, unchecked against the DNA. TRBV21-1 is described as a pseudogene. The CDR3 contains 16 residues.

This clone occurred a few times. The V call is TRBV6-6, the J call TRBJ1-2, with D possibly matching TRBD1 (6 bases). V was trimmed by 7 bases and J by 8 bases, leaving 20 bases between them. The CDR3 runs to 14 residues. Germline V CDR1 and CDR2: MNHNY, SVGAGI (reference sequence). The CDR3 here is CASNAPQGWGGYTF. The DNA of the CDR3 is TGTGCCAGCAATGCCCCCCAGGGGTGGGGAGGCTACACCTTC.

CDR3 in amino acids: CASSLTVNQPQHF. The CDR3 DNA is TGTGCCAGCAGTCTGACGGTAAATCAGCCCCAGCATTTT. The chain has TRBV6-4 and TRBJ1-5; D is unclear. The ends were cut back, 5 bases at V and 4 bases at J, with 9 bases in the middle. Looked up from germline, CDR1 is MRHNA and CDR2 is SNTAGT. CDR3 size: 13 residues.

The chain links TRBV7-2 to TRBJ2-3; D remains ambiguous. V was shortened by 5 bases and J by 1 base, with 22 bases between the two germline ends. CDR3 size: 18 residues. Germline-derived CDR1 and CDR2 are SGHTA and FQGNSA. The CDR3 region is CASSKEVLVGRGTDTQYF. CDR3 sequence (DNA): TGTGCCAGCAGCAAAGAGGTATTGGTGGGCCGGGGCACAGATACGCAGTATTTT. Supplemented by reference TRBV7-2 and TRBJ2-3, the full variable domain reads GAGVSQSPSNKVTEKGKDVELRCDPISGHTALYWYRQSLGQGLEFLIYFQGNSAPDKSGLPSDRFSAERTGGSVSTLTIQRTQQEDSAVYLCASSKEVLVGRGTDTQYFGPGTRLTVL.

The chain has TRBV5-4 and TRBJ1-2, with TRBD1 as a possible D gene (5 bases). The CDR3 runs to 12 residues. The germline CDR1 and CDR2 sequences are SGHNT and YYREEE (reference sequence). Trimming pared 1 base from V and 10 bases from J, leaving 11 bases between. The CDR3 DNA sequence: TGTGCCAGCAGCTTGTGGGGCGGTCACTACACCTTC. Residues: CASSLWGGHYTF.

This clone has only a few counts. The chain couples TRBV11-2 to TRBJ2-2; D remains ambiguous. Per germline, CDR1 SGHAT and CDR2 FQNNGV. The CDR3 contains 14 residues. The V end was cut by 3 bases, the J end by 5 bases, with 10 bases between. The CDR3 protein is CASSFQPQTGELFF. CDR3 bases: TGTGCCAGCAGCTTTCAACCCCAGACCGGGGAGCTGTTTTTT.

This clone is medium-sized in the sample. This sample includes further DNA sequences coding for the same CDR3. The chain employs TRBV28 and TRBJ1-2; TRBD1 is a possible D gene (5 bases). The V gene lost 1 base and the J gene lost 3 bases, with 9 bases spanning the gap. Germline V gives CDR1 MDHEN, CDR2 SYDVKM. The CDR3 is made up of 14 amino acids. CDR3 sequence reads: CASSLLGVDYGYTF. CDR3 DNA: TGTGCCAGCAGTTTATTGGGGGTCGACTATGGCTACACCTTC.

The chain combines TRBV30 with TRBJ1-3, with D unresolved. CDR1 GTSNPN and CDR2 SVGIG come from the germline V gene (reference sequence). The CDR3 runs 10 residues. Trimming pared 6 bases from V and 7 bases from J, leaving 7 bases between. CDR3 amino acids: CACERNTIYF. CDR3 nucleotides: TGTGCCTGTGAGCGGAACACCATATATTTT.

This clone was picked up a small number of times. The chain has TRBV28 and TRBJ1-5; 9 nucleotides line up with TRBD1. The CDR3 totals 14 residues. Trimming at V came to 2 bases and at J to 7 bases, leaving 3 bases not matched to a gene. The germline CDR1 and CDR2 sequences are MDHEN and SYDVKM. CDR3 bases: TGTGCCAGCAGTTTAACAGGGGGCTACCAGCCCCAGCATTTT. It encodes CASSLTGGYQPQHF.

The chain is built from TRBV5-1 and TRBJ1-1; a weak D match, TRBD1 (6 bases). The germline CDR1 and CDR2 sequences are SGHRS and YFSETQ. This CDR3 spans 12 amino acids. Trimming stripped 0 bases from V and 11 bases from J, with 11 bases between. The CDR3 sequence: CASSLAPGDAFF. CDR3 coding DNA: TGCGCCAGCAGCTTGGCTCCAGGGGATGCTTTCTTT.

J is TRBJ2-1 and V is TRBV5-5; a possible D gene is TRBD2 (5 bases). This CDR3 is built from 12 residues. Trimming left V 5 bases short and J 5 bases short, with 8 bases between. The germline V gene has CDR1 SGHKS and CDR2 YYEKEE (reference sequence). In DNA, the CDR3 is TGTGCCAGCAGGGACTGGAACAATGAGCAGTTCTTC. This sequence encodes CASRDWNNEQFF.

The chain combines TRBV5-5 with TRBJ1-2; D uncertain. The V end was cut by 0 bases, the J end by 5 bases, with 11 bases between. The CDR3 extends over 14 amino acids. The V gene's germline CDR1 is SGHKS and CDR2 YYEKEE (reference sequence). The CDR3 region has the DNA TGTGCCAGCAGCTTGGGGACGGTGGTGTATGGCTACACCTTC. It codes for CASSLGTVVYGYTF.

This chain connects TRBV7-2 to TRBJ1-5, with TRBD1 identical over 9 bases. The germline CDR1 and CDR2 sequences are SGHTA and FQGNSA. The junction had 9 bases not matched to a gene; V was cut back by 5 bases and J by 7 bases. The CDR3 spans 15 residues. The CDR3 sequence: CASSQRTGEAQPQHF. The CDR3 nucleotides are TGTGCCAGCAGCCAACGGACAGGGGAAGCCCAGCCCCAGCATTTT.

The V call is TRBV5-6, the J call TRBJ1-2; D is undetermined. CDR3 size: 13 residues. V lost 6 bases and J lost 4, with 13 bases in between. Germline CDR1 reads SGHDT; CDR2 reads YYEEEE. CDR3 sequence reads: CASNRRRVYGYTF. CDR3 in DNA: TGTGCCAGCAACCGTCGCCGAGTCTATGGCTACACCTTC.

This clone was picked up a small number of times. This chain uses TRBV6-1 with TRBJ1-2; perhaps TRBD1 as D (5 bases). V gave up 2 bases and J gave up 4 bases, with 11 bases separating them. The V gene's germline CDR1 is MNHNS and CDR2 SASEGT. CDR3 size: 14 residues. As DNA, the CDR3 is TGTGCCAGCAGTGAAAGGAGGGACTCCTATGGCTACACCTTC. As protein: CASSERRDSYGYTF.

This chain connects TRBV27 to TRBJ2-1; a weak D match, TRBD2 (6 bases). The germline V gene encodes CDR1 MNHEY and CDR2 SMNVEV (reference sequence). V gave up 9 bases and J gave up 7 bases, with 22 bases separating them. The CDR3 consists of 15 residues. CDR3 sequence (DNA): TGTGCCAGTTTCAAAGGGGCCTTGGGGGGTAATGAGCAGTTCTTC. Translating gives CASFKGALGGNEQFF.

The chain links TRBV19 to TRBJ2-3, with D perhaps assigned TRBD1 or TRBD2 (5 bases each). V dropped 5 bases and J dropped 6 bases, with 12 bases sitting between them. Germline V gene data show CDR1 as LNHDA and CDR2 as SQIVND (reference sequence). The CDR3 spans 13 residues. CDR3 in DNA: TGTGCCAGTAGTTCAACCGAGGGGGATACGCAGTATTTT. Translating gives CASSSTEGDTQYF.

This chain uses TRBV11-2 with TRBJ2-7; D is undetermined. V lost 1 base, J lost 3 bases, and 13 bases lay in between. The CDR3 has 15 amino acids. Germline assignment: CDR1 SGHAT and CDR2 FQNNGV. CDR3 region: CASSLASGPGYEQYF. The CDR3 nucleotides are TGTGCCAGCAGCTTAGCTTCCGGACCCGGCTACGAGCAGTACTTC.

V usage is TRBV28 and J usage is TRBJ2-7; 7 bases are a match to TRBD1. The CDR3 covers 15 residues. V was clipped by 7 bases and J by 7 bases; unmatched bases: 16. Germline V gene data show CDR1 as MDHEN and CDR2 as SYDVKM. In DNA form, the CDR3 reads TGTGCCAGCACCCCAGGGACAGTTCTCCCTAGTGAGCAGTACTTC. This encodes CASTPGTVLPSEQYF.